This record covers a single T cell receptor beta chain. The data stem from a study of blood T cell repertoires in COVID-19. The CDR3 sequence is 15 residues long. In germline, CDR1 is MNHNS, CDR2 SASEGT. Trimming removed 0 bases at V and 8 bases at J, with 16 bases between. Original processing notes: Amplification of reference gene primers provided the estimated nucleated cell counts. Sequencing used immunoSEQ multiplex PCR; TCRdb keeps in-frame clones, though not all of them. For V, J and clone size, that table is used; D and trimming come from the DNA. Of hundreds of thousands of clones listed, roughly 91% are singletons. During active infection, Seattle patients enrolled and were then monitored through disease.

The chain employs TRBV6-1 and TRBJ1-2, with D possibly being TRBD1 (6 bases). This clonotype was obtained from a woman aged 50 to 60 with COVID-19, enrolled during active disease. Sequencing input: peripheral blood. The CDR3 DNA reads TGTGCCAGCAGTGAAGCGCTTACAGGGTGGTACGGCTACACCTTC. It encodes CASSEALTGWYGYTF.